This entry features one T cell receptor beta chain sequence. The antigen remains unidentified. The source of the sample is a study of response to subunit inactivated influenza vaccine. General study findings and limits: It was the authors' suggestion that each seasonal influenza vaccination recruits few new T cells.

Using its own MiXCR run on the RT-PCR reads, TCRdb lists one record per CDR3 protein. Of about 520,000 distinct CDR3 sequences listed, under 8.5% are singletons. Germline-derived CDR1 and CDR2 are DFQATT and SNEGSKA (reference sequence). The germline V and J ends were trimmed by 3 bases and 2 bases, with 13 bases remaining between them. The CDR3 totals 15 residues. V and J are TRBV20-1 and TRBJ2-2, with D unresolved. The sample consisted of PBMCs from blood, taken around 25 months after vaccination. The sequence came from a man in his fifties or sixties who received an inactivated influenza vaccine. CDR3 sequence: CSASMIPKNTGELFF. CDR3 nucleotides: TGCAGTGCTAGTATGATCCCAAAAAACACCGGGGAGCTGTTTTTT.